This entry lists 20 T cell receptor beta chains sequenced from one sample in a study of post-analysis software for immune sequencing data. The study, taken as a whole, reports: About five TRBV segments were more frequent in patients than controls; TRBV5-6, TRBV5-1 and TRBV20-1 belonged to this group.

For these TCRs, the target antigens are not known. cDNA libraries of TCR beta carried unique molecular identifiers. TCRdb called the PCR reads again in MiXCR, with one record for every CDR3 protein. The sample records around 400,000 distinct CDR3 sequences, approximately 42% being singletons. The specimen sequenced was blood. The receptor set was obtained from a girl aged 2 to 10 with multiple sclerosis.

This chain uses TRBV6-4 with TRBJ2-1; D remains ambiguous. The V gene lost 3 bases and the J gene lost 8 bases, with 11 bases spanning the gap. The CDR3 sequence is 13 residues long. Germline V lookup: CDR1 MRHNA, CDR2 SNTAGT. The CDR3 protein is CASSDSPLDEQFF. The DNA of the CDR3 is TGTGCCAGCAGTGATTCCCCCCTCGATGAGCAGTTCTTC.

This chain links TRBV20-1 with TRBJ2-3, with a tentative D call TRBD1 (5 bases). Between the trimmed V and J ends, which lost 6 bases and 14 bases, there was a span of 24 bases. The CDR3 consists of 13 residues. Germline-derived CDR1 and CDR2 are DFQATT and SNEGSKA (reference sequence). CDR3: CSAEMAGMVTRYF. CDR3 DNA sequence: TGCAGTGCCGAAATGGCAGGGATGGTAACCCGGTATTTT.

This chain connects TRBV4-2 to TRBJ2-1; D may be TRBD1 or TRBD2 (5 bases each). CDR1 and CDR2 from the germline V gene are LGHNA and YNFKEQ. This CDR3 has 17 residues. V was pared by 2 bases and J by 1 base, with 15 bases between. The CDR3 nucleotides are TGTGCCAGCAGCCAAAGGGGTCCTCGGACTTCCTACAATGAGCAGTTCTTC. Protein sequence: CASSQRGPRTSYNEQFF.

This clonotype was observed a handful of times. J is TRBJ2-6 and V is TRBV7-9, with 8 bases that match TRBD1. Germline CDR1 is SEHNR and CDR2 is FQNEAQ (reference sequence). The CDR3 loop spans 18 amino acids. Unmatched junction bases numbered 12, after V lost 7 bases and J lost 1 base. CDR3 sequence reads: CASISGQGPRSGANVLTF. CDR3 in DNA: TGTGCCAGCATCTCCGGACAGGGCCCTCGATCTGGGGCCAACGTCCTGACTTTC.

This clonotype was counted only a few times. The V gene is TRBV5-1, the J gene TRBJ2-4; D could derive from TRBD1 or TRBD2 (5 bases each). CDR3 length: 13 residues. Germline V lookup: CDR1 SGHRS, CDR2 YFSETQ. Trimming removed 4 bases from V and 15 bases from J, with 20 bases in between. The CDR3 here is CASSPQGRDERYF. The CDR3 DNA sequence: TGCGCCAGCAGCCCTCAGGGCAGGGACGAGCGGTACTTC.

Only a few counts were recorded for this clonotype. The chain carries TRBV7-9 and TRBJ2-7; D not resolved. CDR3 length: 11 residues. The germline gives CDR1 SEHNR, CDR2 FQNEAQ (reference sequence). Trimming left V 5 bases short and J 6 bases short, with 8 bases between. The CDR3 sequence is CASSLIIEQYF. CDR3 sequence (DNA): TGTGCCAGCAGCCTAATAATCGAGCAGTACTTC.

J is TRBJ1-4 and V is TRBV7-9; weak D call: TRBD1 (5 bases). Trimming shortened V by 4 bases and J by 13 bases, and 22 bases separated the two germline ends. The CDR3 is 15 amino acids. The V gene's germline CDR1 is SEHNR and CDR2 FQNEAQ (reference sequence). CDR3 coding DNA: TGTGCCAGCAGCTCCCCTTCACCGGGACCGAAAAGACTGTTTTTT. Its protein is CASSSPSPGPKRLFF.

This clonotype was counted between two and nine times. The J gene is TRBJ2-1, the V gene TRBV18; D possibly matches TRBD1 or TRBD2 (5 bases each). The CDR3 has 13 residues. Germline assignment: CDR1 KGHSH and CDR2 LQKENI. V was pared by 1 base and J by 10 bases, with 11 bases between. The CDR3 bases are TGTGCCAGCTCACCACTGGTGGGGGTCGAGCAGTTCTTC. Translation: CASSPLVGVEQFF.

The chain couples TRBV5-1 to TRBJ1-4; a possible D gene is TRBD1 (5 bases). Trimming took off 4 bases at V and 6 bases at J, with 16 bases between the two ends. This CDR3 region has 15 residues. Germline V lookup: CDR1 SGHRS, CDR2 YFSETQ. The CDR3 loop reads CASSPDPLTDEKLFF. CDR3 coding DNA: TGCGCCAGCAGCCCAGATCCCCTGACAGATGAAAAACTGTTTTTT.

This clonotype was seen only a few times. This CDR3 reads CSVCIPGTYEQYF. CDR3 sequence (DNA): TGCAGCGTTTGTATTCCAGGGACCTACGAGCAGTACTTC. V and J are TRBV29-1 and TRBJ2-7, with D tentatively TRBD1 (5 bases). Germline lookup yields CDR1 SQVTM and CDR2 ANQGSEA. The CDR3 is 13 residues long. V shed 5 bases and J shed 2 bases, with 13 bases lying between them.

The chain is built from TRBV4-3 and TRBJ2-5, with TRBD2 matching over 9 bases. The J call may not be correct, given that the DNA end is closer to TRBJ2-7. The CDR3 sequence is 15 residues long. Germline CDR1 reads LGHNA; CDR2 reads YSLEER. The CDR3 DNA is TGCGCCAGCAGCCAAGATCGCGAGCGGGAGGACGAGCAGTACTTC. Translation gives CASSQDREREDEQYF.

The CDR3 loop reads CASSPGLAGFREQYF. The DNA of the CDR3 is TGTGCCAGCAGCCCGGGACTAGCGGGATTCCGCGAGCAGTACTTC. The gene calls are TRBV7-2 and TRBJ2-7; TRBD2 aligns across 13 bases. J gave up 6 bases and V 5 bases, and 7 bases lay outside the gene matches. The CDR3 contains 15 residues. The germline V gene encodes CDR1 SGHTA and CDR2 FQGNSA.

The table lists this clonotype with a few counts. The V and J genes are TRBV20-1 and TRBJ2-7, with TRBD2 matching 7 bases. The germline gives CDR1 DFQATT, CDR2 SNEGSKA (reference sequence). J was trimmed by 7 bases and V by 3 bases; bases with no gene match: 6. The CDR3 contains 12 residues. In DNA form, the CDR3 reads TGCAGTGCTAGGACTACCGGGGGGGAGCAGTACTTC. It is translated as CSARTTGGEQYF.

The chain joins TRBV28 to TRBJ2-4; D tentatively reads TRBD1 or TRBD2 (5 bases each). Germline V gene sequence: CDR1 MDHEN, CDR2 SYDVKM. The CDR3 has 15 residues. V was shortened by 3 bases and J by 1 base, with 10 bases between the two germline ends. As DNA, the CDR3 is TGTGCCAGCAGTTTGTTTAGGGACGCCAAAAACATTCAGTACTTC. This encodes CASSLFRDAKNIQYF.

This clonotype has only a few counts. J is TRBJ2-1 and V is TRBV4-3, with a possible D match to TRBD2 (5 bases). Germline V CDR1 and CDR2: LGHNA, YSLEER. Trimming took off 0 bases at V and 4 bases at J, with 10 bases between the two ends. The CDR3 runs to 15 residues. The CDR3 DNA reads as TGCGCCAGCAGCCAAGAAAGCGGACCTTACAATGAGCAGTTCTTC. Residues: CASSQESGPYNEQFF.

With respect to this clonotype: At one boundary the junction diverges from the germline segment, which might be a read error. The V gene is TRBV5-1, the J gene TRBJ2-2, with TRBD2 identical over 9 bases. The CDR3 extends over 15 amino acids. The V gene's germline CDR1 is SGHRS and CDR2 YFSETQ. The CDR3 reads CASSPRTSDTGERFF. The CDR3 DNA is TGCGCCAGCAGCCCAAGGACTAGCGACACCGGGGAGCGGTTTTTT.

This clonotype occurred a few times. The chain is built from TRBV27 and TRBJ2-1; the match to TRBD1 covers 11 bases. CDR3 length: 16 residues. The J segment lost 4 bases and the V segment lost 4 bases, leaving 6 bases of the junction unmatched. Germline CDR1 reads MNHEY; CDR2 reads SMNVEV (reference sequence). The DNA of the CDR3 is TGTGCCAGCAGTTCCCCCCGGGACAGGGGGTACAATGAGCAGTTCTTC. It encodes CASSSPRDRGYNEQFF.

This clonotype was seen a few times. V and J are TRBV24-1 and TRBJ2-5; 8 nucleotides agree with TRBD1. The CDR3 contains 16 residues. V shed 3 bases and J 2 bases; nucleotides not matched to a gene: 7. CDR1 and CDR2 (germline): KGHDR, SFDVKD. In DNA form, the CDR3 reads TGTGCCACCAGTGATACCGGACAGGGACTTCAAGAGACCCAGTACTTC. Residues: CATSDTGQGLQETQYF.

This clonotype was observed a handful of times. J is TRBJ2-5 and V is TRBV20-1; 7 nucleotides line up with TRBD1. Unmatched junction bases numbered 6, after V lost 6 bases and J lost 5 bases. Germline CDR1 and CDR2: DFQATT and SNEGSKA (reference sequence). The CDR3 extends over 12 amino acids. The CDR3 here is CSARDSWETQYF. In nucleotides, the CDR3 is TGCAGTGCGAGGGACAGCTGGGAGACCCAGTACTTC.

A remark on this clonotype: A read error may explain this, as a much larger clone is one base away. V gene TRBV7-6 combines with J gene TRBJ2-7; TRBD2 matches 14 bases. Germline CDR1 SGHVS, CDR2 FNYEAQ. There are 15 residues in the CDR3. The CDR3 here is CTSSLGTSGSYEQYF. The CDR3 DNA sequence: TGTACCAGCAGCCTCGGGACTAGCGGGAGTTACGAGCAGTACTTC.